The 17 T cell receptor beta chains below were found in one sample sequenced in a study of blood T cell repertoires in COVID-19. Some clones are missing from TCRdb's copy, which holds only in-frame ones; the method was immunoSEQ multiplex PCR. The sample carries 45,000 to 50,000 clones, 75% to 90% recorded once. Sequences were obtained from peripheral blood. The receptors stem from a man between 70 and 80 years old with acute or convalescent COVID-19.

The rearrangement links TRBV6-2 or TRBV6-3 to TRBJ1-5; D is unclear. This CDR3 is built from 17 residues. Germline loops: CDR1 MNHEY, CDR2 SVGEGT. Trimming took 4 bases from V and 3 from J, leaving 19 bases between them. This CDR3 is CASSFGSSTTLNQPQHF. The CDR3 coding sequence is TGTGCCAGCAGTTTCGGGTCCAGTACGACCCTCAATCAGCCCCAGCATTTT.

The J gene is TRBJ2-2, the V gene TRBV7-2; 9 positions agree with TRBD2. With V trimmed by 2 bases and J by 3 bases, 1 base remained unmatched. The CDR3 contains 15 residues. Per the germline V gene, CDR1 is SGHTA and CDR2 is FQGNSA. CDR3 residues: CASSLRGGDTGELFF. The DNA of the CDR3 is TGTGCCAGCAGCTTACGCGGGGGGGACACCGGGGAGCTGTTTTTT. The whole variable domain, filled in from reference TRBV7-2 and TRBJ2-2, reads GAGVSQSPSNKVTEKGKDVELRCDPISGHTALYWYRQSLGQGLEFLIYFQGNSAPDKSGLPSDRFSAERTGGSVSTLTIQRTQQEDSAVYLCASSLRGGDTGELFFGEGSRLTVL.

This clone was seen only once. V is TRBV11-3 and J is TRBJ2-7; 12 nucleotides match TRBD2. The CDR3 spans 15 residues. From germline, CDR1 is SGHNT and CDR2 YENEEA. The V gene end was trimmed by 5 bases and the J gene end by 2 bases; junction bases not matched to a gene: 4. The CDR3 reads CASSPRTSGTYEQYF. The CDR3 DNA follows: TGTGCCAGCAGCCCGAGGACTAGCGGGACCTACGAGCAGTACTTC. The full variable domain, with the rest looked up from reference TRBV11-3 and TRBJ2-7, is EAGVVQSPRYKIIEKKQPVAFWCNPISGHNTLYWYLQNLGQGPELLIRYENEEAVDDSQLPKDRFSAERLKGVDSTLKIQPAELGDSAVYLCASSPRTSGTYEQYFGPGTRLTVT.

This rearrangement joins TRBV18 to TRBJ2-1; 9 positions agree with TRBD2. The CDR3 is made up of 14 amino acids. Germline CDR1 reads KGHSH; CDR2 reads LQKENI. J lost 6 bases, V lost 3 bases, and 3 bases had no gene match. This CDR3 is CASSPSGGTNEQFF. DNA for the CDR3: TGTGCCAGCTCACCTAGCGGGGGAACCAATGAGCAGTTCTTC.

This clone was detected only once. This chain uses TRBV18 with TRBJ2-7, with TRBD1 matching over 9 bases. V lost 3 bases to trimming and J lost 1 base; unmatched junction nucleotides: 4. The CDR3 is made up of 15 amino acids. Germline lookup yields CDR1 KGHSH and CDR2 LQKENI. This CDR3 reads CASSPSGQGSYEQYF. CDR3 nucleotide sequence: TGTGCCAGCTCACCTTCGGGACAGGGTTCCTACGAGCAGTACTTC.

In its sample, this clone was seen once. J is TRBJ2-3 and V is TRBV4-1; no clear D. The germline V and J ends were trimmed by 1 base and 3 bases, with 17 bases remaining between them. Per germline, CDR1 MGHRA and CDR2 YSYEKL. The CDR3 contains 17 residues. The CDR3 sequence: CASSQVVHQVETDTQYF. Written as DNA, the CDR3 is TGCGCCAGCAGCCAAGTGGTTCACCAGGTAGAAACAGATACGCAGTATTTT.

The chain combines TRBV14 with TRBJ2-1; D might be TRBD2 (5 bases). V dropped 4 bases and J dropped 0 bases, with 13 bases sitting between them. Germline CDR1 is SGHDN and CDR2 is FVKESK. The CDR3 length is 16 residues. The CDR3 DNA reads TGTGCCAGCAGCCGGACTTCCCCTAGCTCCTACAATGAGCAGTTCTTC. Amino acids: CASSRTSPSSYNEQFF.

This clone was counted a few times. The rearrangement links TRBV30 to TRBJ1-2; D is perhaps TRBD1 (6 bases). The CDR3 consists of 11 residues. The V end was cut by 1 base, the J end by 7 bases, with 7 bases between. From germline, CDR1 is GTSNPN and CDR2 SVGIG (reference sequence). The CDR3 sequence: CAWSGGGGYTF. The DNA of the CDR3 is TGTGCCTGGAGTGGAGGGGGTGGCTACACCTTC.

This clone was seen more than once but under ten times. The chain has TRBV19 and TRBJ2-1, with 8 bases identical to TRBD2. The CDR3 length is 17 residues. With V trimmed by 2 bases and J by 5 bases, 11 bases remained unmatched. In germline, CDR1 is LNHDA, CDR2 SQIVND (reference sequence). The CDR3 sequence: CASSISTGRAGDNEQFF. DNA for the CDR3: TGTGCCAGTAGTATATCTACCGGGAGGGCAGGCGACAATGAGCAGTTCTTC.

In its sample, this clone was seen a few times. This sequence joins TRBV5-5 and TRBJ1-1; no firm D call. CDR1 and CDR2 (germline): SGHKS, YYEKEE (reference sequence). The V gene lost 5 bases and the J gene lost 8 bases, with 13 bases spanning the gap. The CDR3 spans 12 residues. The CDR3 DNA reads TGTGCCAGCAGGTCTCTTGGGGAGGAAGCTTTCTTT. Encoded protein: CASRSLGEEAFF.

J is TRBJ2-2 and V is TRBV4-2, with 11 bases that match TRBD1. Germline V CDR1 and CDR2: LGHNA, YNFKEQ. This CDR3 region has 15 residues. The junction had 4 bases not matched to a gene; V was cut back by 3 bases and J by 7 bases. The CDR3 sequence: CASSQGQGGDGELFF. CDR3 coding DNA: TGTGCCAGCAGCCAGGGACAGGGGGGTGACGGGGAGCTGTTTTTT.

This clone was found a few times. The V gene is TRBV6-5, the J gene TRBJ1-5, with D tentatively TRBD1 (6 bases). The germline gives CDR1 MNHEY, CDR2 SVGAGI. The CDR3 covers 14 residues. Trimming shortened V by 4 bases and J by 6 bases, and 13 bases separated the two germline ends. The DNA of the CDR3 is TGTGCCAGCAGTTCGGGCCTAGGGGGTCAGCCCCAGCATTTT. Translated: CASSSGLGGQPQHF.

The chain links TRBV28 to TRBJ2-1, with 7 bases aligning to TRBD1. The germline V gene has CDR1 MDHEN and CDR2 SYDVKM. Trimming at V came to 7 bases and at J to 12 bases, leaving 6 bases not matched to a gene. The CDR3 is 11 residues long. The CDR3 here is CASIHRGGQFF. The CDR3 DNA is TGTGCCAGCATACACAGGGGTGGGCAGTTCTTC.

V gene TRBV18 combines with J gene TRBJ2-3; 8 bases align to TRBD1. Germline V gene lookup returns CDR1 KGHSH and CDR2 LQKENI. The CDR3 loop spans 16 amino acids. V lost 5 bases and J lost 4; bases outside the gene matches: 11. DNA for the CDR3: TGTGCCAGCTCAAAAGGACAGGGAGGAGGGTCAGATACGCAGTATTTT. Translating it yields CASSKGQGGGSDTQYF.

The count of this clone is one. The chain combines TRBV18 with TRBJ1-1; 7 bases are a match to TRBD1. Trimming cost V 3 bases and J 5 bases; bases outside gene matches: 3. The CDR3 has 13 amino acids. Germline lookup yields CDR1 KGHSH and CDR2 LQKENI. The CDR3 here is CASSPDRETEAFF. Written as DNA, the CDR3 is TGTGCCAGCTCACCTGACAGGGAAACTGAAGCTTTCTTT.

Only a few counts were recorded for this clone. CDR3 amino acids: CASSQRQGWTGELFF. The CDR3 nucleotides are TGTGCCAGCAGCCAGCGACAGGGATGGACCGGGGAGCTGTTTTTT. V and J are TRBV4-2 and TRBJ2-2, with 7 bases aligning to TRBD1. Germline CDR1 LGHNA, CDR2 YNFKEQ. The ends lost 3 bases at V and 5 bases at J; junction bases unmatched: 6. The CDR3 runs to 15 residues.

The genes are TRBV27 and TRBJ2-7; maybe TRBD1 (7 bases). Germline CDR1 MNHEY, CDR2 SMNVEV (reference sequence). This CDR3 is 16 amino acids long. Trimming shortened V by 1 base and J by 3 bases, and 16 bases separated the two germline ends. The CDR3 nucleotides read TGTGCCAGCAGTTTATTTGGACTACAGGGGAACTACGAGCAGTACTTC. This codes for CASSLFGLQGNYEQYF.